This TCR beta chain was obtained from a study of neurological immune-mediated disorders. Stated time point: longitudinal time-point 1 (baseline). Per germline, CDR1 SGHRS and CDR2 YFSETQ. V shed 4 bases and J shed 2 bases, with 10 bases lying between them. This CDR3 has 13 amino acids. 5'RACE with 10-nucleotide random UMIs produced the cDNA. TCRdb recomputed calls from the 5' RACE reads with MiXCR, one row per CDR3 protein. The sample consists of some 54,000 distinct CDR3 sequences, around a tenth of them appearing once. The sample taken for sequencing was PBMCs. This chain joins TRBV5-1 and TRBJ2-7; D unclear. This receptor was identified in a male donor with HTLV-1-associated myelopathy (HAM/TSP). DNA for the CDR3: TGCGCCAGCAGCAGAGACTTGACCTACGAGCAGTACTTC. Translated, it gives CASSRDLTYEQYF.